The rows below give T cell receptor beta chains drawn from one sample of a study of blood T cell repertoires in COVID-19. The data were produced by immunoSEQ multiplex PCR, yet TCRdb's version contains in-frame clones alone and is incomplete. The top ten clones hold 1% to 1.3% of a sample with fewer than 300,000 clones, more than 80% of them seen once. The sample comprised PBMCs or T cells enriched from blood (not recorded which). Receptors originate from a woman aged 25-40 years who had recovered from COVID-19. The CDR3 runs from the conserved cysteine through the conserved F or W. The D gene is left open where the match is weak. Clone size is given for some rows only: seen once, a few or many times, or a class if the clone is expanded.

v_call	clone_size	j_call	d_call	cdr3_aa	cdr3_nt
TRBV29-1	NA	TRBJ1-2	TRBD1	CSASPDREYGYTF	TGCAGCGCCTCACCGGACAGGGAATATGGCTACACCTTC
TRBV19	once	TRBJ2-1	TRBD2	CASSFRGRDNNEQFF	TGTGCCAGTAGTTTCCGCGGGAGGGATAACAATGAGCAGTTCTTC
TRBV30	NA	TRBJ1-3	NA	CAWSQGSGNTIYF	TGTGCCTGGAGTCAGGGCTCCGGAAACACCATATATTTT
TRBV19	NA	TRBJ1-1	TRBD1	CASKTRDREAFF	TGTGCCAGTAAAACCAGGGACAGAGAAGCTTTCTTT
TRBV4-2	NA	TRBJ2-6	TRBD1	CASSQFQGVTTGANVLTF	TGTGCCAGCAGCCAATTTCAGGGGGTGACTACTGGGGCCAACGTCCTGACTTTC
TRBV9	NA	TRBJ2-5	NA	CASSVEGVFDGTQYF	TGTGCCAGCAGCGTAGAAGGGGTTTTTGACGGGACCCAGTACTTC
TRBV7-9	once	TRBJ1-1	NA	CASSVDRDKGTEAFF	TGTGCCAGCAGTGTTGACCGGGACAAAGGCACTGAAGCTTTCTTT
TRBV7-9	NA	TRBJ1-6	TRBD1	CASSPGQLNSPLHF	TGTGCCAGCAGCCCGGGACAGCTAAATTCACCCCTCCACTTT
TRBV18	NA	TRBJ1-1	TRBD1	CASSPATGATEAFF	TGTGCCAGCTCACCGGCGACAGGGGCCACTGAAGCTTTCTTT
TRBV5-1	NA	TRBJ2-2	TRBD1	CASSVGLGGTVGELFF	TGCGCCAGCAGCGTGGGGTTAGGGGGCACGGTCGGGGAGCTGTTTTTT
TRBV14	NA	TRBJ2-5	NA	CASSQAWAGGKETQYF	TGTGCCAGCAGCCAAGCTTGGGCAGGCGGGAAAGAGACCCAGTACTTC
TRBV9	NA	TRBJ2-7	TRBD2	CASSAPGGASYEQYF	TGTGCCAGCAGCGCCCCCGGGGGGGCCTCCTACGAGCAGTACTTC
TRBV27	once	TRBJ2-1	NA	CASSPVNEQFF	TGTGCCAGCAGCCCAGTCAATGAGCAGTTCTTC
TRBV7-9	NA	TRBJ1-5	NA	CASSPGAGINQPQHF	TGTGCCAGCAGCCCCGGTGCAGGGATCAATCAGCCCCAGCATTTT
TRBV5-4	NA	TRBJ2-7	NA	CASSRANYEQYF	TGTGCCAGCAGCCGAGCGAACTACGAGCAGTACTTC
TRBV18	NA	TRBJ1-3	NA	CASSKSTDPGNTIYF	TGTGCCAGCTCAAAATCAACAGACCCAGGAAACACCATATATTTT
TRBV12-5	NA	TRBJ2-3	TRBD1	CASGPDLGTGGTDTQYF	TGTGCTAGTGGACCGGACTTGGGGACAGGGGGCACAGATACGCAGTATTTT
TRBV27	NA	TRBJ2-7	NA	CASSSSYEQYF	TGTGCCAGCAGTTCTTCCTACGAGCAGTACTTC
TRBV27	NA	TRBJ2-4	TRBD1	CASSLQGDRVTSPSGNIQYF	TGTGCCAGCAGTTTACAGGGTGACAGGGTAACTTCTCCCTCGGGAAACATTCAGTACTTC
TRBV28	NA	TRBJ1-5	NA	CASSWGVNQPQHF	TGTGCCAGCAGTTGGGGAGTCAATCAGCCCCAGCATTTT
TRBV18	NA	TRBJ1-2	NA	CASSPLADYGYTF	TGTGCCAGCTCACCACTCGCGGACTATGGCTACACCTTC
TRBV29-1	NA	TRBJ1-2	NA	CSVALGGANGYTF	TGCAGCGTCGCATTAGGAGGGGCAAATGGCTACACCTTC
TRBV18	NA	TRBJ1-4	NA	CASSPSATNEKLFF	TGTGCCAGCTCACCCAGTGCAACTAATGAAAAACTGTTTTTT
TRBV6-2/TRBV6-3	once	TRBJ2-3	NA	CASSLKRTDTQYF	TGTGCCAGCAGTCTAAAACGCACAGATACGCAGTATTTT
TRBV4-3	few	TRBJ2-7	TRBD1	CASSRRPTGEEDEQYF	TGCGCCAGCAGCCGCCGACCGACAGGGGAGGAAGACGAGCAGTACTTC
TRBV28	NA	TRBJ2-7	NA	CASVTYEQYF	TGTGCCAGCGTCACCTACGAGCAGTACTTC
TRBV2	NA	TRBJ2-1	TRBD2	CASTPTPFSGSSYNEQFF	TGTGCCAGCACCCCAACCCCCTTTAGCGGGAGCTCCTACAATGAGCAGTTCTTC
TRBV19	NA	TRBJ2-3	TRBD2	CASSLPSGTTPNTQYF	TGTGCCAGTAGTTTGCCTAGCGGGACAACACCCAATACGCAGTATTTT
TRBV23-1	NA	TRBJ1-2	NA	CASSMGGAGGYTF	TGCGCCAGCAGTATGGGGGGGGCTGGTGGCTACACCTTC
TRBV7-6	NA	TRBJ2-7	NA	CASSLASAYEQYF	TGTGCCAGCAGCTTAGCCTCGGCCTACGAGCAGTACTTC
TRBV9	NA	TRBJ2-2	TRBD2	CASSLRGLAGEPGELFF	TGTGCCAGCAGCCTCCGAGGACTAGCGGGAGAACCCGGGGAGCTGTTTTTT
TRBV5-4	NA	TRBJ1-3	TRBD1	CASSGTGAGNTIYF	TGTGCCAGCAGCGGGACAGGGGCTGGAAACACCATATATTTT
TRBV6-5	NA	TRBJ1-2	TRBD1	CASSWDRGIYGYTF	TGTGCCAGCTCCTGGGACAGGGGGATTTATGGCTACACCTTC
TRBV30	NA	TRBJ1-4	NA	CAWMQGNEKLFF	TGTGCCTGGATGCAGGGTAATGAAAAACTGTTTTTT
TRBV7-3	NA	TRBJ1-6	NA	CASSRRPGNNSPLHF	TGTGCCAGCAGCAGGCGGCCGGGGAATAATTCACCCCTCCACTTT
TRBV9	few	TRBJ1-4	NA	CASSVRGGEKLFF	TGTGCCAGCAGCGTAAGGGGTGGGGAAAAACTGTTTTTT
TRBV7-9	NA	TRBJ2-2	NA	CASSLKRGSPLLGELFF	TGTGCCAGCAGCTTAAAACGCGGGTCTCCCCTTCTCGGGGAGCTGTTTTTT
TRBV28	NA	TRBJ1-3	NA	CASRGELSSGNTIYF	TGTGCCAGCAGAGGAGAGCTGAGCTCTGGAAACACCATATATTTT
TRBV28	NA	TRBJ1-5	TRBD1	CASSLDRGSNQPQHF	TGTGCCAGCAGTTTAGACAGGGGAAGCAATCAGCCCCAGCATTTT
TRBV6-5	few	TRBJ1-1	NA	CASRFLRQNTEAFF	TGTGCCAGCCGATTTCTACGACAGAACACTGAAGCTTTCTTT
TRBV30	NA	TRBJ1-2	TRBD1	CALVPKGALLYGYTF	TGTGCCCTGGTACCAAAGGGGGCTCTCCTCTATGGCTACACCTTC
TRBV28	NA	TRBJ2-7	TRBD2	CASISGRGEQYF	TGTGCCAGCATAAGCGGGAGAGGCGAGCAGTACTTC
TRBV30	NA	TRBJ2-1	NA	CAWMRDNEQFF	TGTGCCTGGATGCGCGACAATGAGCAGTTCTTC
TRBV7-6	NA	TRBJ2-7	TRBD1	CASSLEQGAGEQYF	TGTGCCAGCAGCTTAGAACAGGGGGCCGGCGAGCAGTACTTC
TRBV24-1	once	TRBJ2-1	NA	CATSDRADRSYNEQFF	TGTGCCACCAGTGACCGAGCGGACCGCTCCTACAATGAGCAGTTCTTC
TRBV4-1	NA	TRBJ1-5	NA	CASSHRGPDQPQHF	TGCGCCAGCAGCCACAGGGGACCCGATCAGCCCCAGCATTTT
TRBV5-5	NA	TRBJ2-1	TRBD1	CASSPVGDRGQRLVKKFF	TGTGCCAGCAGCCCTGTTGGGGACAGGGGGCAACGGTTAGTCAAAAAGTTCTTC
TRBV9	NA	TRBJ2-4	NA	CASSAGGQGLNIQYF	TGTGCCAGCAGCGCCGGAGGCCAGGGGTTAAACATTCAGTACTTC